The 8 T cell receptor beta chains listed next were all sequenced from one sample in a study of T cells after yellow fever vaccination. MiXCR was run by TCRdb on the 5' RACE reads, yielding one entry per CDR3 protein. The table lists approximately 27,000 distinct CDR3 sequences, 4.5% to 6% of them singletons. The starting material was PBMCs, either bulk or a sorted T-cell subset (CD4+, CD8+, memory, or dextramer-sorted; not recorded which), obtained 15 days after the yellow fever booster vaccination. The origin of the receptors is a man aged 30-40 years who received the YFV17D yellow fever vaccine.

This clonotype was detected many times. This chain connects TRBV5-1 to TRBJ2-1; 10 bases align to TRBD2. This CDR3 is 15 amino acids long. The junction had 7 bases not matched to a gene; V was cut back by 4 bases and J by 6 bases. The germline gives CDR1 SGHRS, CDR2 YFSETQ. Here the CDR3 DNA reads TGCGCCAGCAGCGTCGGAGGGACTAGCGCCAATGAGCAGTTCTTC. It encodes CASSVGGTSANEQFF.

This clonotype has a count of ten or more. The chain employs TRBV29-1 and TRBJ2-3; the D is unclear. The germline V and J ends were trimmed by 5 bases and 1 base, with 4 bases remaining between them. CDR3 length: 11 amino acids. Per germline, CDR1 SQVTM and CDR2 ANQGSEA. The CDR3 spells CSVLGTDTQYF. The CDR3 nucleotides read TGCAGCGTTTTGGGCACAGATACGCAGTATTTT.

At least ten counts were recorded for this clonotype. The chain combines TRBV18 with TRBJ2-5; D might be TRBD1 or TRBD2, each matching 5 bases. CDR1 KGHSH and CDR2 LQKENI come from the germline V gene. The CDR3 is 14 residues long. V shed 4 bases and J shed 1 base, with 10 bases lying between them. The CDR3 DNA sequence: TGTGCCAGCTCACGGGAGAGGGGCCAAGAGACCCAGTACTTC. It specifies CASSRERGQETQYF.

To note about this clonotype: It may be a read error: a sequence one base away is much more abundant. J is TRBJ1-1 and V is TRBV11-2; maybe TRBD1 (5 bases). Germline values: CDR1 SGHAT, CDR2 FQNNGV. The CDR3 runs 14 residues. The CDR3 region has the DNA TGTGCCAGCAGCTTAGGGGTACGGGGCACTGAAGTTTTCTTT. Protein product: CASSLGVRGTEVFF.

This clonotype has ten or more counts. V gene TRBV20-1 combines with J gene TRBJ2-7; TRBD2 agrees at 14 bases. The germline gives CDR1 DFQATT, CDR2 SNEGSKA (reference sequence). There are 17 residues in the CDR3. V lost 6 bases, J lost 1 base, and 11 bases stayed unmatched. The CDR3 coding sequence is TGCAGTGCCAGACTAGCGGGAGGGGCGGGTCATTCCTACGAGCAGTACTTC. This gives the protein CSARLAGGAGHSYEQYF.

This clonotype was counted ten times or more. The DNA for the CDR3 is TGCGCCAGCAGCGAAACTAGTAGCTCCTACAATGAGCAGTTCTTC. Translated, it gives CASSETSSSYNEQFF. J is TRBJ2-1 and V is TRBV5-1, with D perhaps TRBD2 (5 bases). Trimming took 4 bases from V and 0 from J, leaving 11 bases between them. Germline CDR1 and CDR2: SGHRS and YFSETQ. The CDR3 spans 15 residues. The variable domain in full, completed from reference TRBV5-1 and TRBJ2-1, reads KAGVTQTPRYLIKTRGQQVTLSCSPISGHRSVSWYQQTPGQGLQFLFEYFSETQRNKGNFPGRFSGRQFSNSRSEMNVSTLELGDSALYLCASSETSSSYNEQFFGPGTRLTVL.

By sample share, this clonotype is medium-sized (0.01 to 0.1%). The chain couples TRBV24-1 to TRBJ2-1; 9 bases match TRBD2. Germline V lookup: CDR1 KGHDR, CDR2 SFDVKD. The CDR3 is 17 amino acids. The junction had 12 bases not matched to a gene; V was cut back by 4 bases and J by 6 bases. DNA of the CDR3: TGTGCCACCAGTGACCCCGGACTAGCGATGCGGGGCAATGAGCAGTTCTTC. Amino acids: CATSDPGLAMRGNEQFF.

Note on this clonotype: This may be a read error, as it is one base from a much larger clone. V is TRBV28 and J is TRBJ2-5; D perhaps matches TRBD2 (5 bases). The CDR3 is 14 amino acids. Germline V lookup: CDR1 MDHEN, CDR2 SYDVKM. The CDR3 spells CASSSLDGRENQYF. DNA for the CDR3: TGTGCCAGCAGTTCACTCGACGGAAGGGAGAACCAGTACTTC.